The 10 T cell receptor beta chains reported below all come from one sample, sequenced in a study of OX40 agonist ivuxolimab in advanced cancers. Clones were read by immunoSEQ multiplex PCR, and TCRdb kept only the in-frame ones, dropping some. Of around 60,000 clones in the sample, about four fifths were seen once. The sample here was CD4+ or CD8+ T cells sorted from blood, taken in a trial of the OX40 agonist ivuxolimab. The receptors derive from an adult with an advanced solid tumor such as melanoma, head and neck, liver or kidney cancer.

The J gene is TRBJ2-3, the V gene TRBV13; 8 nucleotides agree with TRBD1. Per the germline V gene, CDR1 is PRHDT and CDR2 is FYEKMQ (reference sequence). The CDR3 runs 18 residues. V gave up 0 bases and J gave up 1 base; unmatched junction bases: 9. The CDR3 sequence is CASSLGQDRALRTDTQYF. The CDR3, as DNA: TGTGCCAGCAGCTTAGGGCAGGACAGGGCCTTACGCACAGATACGCAGTATTTT.

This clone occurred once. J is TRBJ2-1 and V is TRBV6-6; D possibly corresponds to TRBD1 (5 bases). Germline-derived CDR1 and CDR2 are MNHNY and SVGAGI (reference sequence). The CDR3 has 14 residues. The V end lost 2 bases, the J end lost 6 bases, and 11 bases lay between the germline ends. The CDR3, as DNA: TGTGCCAGCAGTTACGAGTCAAGGGGCAATGAGCAGTTCTTC. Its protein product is CASSYESRGNEQFF.

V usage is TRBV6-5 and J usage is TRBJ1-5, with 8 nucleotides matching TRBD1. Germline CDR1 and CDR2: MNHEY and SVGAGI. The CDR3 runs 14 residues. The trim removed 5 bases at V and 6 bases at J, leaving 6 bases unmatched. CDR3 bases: TGTGCCAGCAGTGTGACAGGGGAGCGTCAGCCCCAGCATTTT. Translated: CASSVTGERQPQHF.

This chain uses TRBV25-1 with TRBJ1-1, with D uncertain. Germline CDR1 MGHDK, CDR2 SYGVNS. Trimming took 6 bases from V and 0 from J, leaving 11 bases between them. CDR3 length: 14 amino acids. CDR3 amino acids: CASRGGKMNTEAFF. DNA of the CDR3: TGTGCCAGCAGGGGCGGGAAAATGAACACTGAAGCTTTCTTT.

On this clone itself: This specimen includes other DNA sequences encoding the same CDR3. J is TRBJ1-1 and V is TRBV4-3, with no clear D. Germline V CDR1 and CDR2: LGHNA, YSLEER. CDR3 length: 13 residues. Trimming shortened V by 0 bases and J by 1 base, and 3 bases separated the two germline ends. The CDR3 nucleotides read TGCGCCAGCAGCCAAGATCGGAACACTGAAGCTTTCTTT. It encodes CASSQDRNTEAFF.

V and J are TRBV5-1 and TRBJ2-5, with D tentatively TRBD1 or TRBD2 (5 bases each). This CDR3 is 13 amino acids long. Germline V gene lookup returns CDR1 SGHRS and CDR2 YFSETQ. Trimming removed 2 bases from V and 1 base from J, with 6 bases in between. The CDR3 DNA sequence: TGCGCCAGCAGCTTTGGGACCCAAGAGACCCAGTACTTC. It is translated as CASSFGTQETQYF.

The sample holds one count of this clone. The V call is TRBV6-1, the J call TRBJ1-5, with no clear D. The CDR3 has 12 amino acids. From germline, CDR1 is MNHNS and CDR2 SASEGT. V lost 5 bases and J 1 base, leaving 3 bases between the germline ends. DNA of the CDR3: TGTGCCAGCAGTTTAAGCAATCAGCCCCAGCATTTT. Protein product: CASSLSNQPQHF.

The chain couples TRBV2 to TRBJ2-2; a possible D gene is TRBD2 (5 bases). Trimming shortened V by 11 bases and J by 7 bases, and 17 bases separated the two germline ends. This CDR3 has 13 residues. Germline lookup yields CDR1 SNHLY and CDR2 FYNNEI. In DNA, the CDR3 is TGTGCCGGAGGACCGGATGGGGTCGGGGAGCTGTTTTTT. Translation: CAGGPDGVGELFF. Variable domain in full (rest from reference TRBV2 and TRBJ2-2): EPEVTQTPSHQVTQMGQEVILRCVPISNHLYFYWYRQILGQKVEFLVSFYNNEISEKSEIFDDQFSVERPDGSNFTLKIRSTKLEDSAMYFCAGGPDGVGELFFGEGSRLTVL.

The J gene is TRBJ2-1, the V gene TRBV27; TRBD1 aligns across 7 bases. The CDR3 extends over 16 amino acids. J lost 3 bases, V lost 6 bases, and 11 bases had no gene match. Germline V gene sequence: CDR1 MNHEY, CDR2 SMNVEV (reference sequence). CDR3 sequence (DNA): TGTGCCAGCAGCCCCTCGACAGGGATTTTCTACAATGAGCAGTTCTTC. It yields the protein CASSPSTGIFYNEQFF.

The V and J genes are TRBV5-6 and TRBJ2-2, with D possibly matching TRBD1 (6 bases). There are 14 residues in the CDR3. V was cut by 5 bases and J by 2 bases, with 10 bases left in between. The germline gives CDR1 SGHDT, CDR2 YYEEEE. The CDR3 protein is CASSDRPNTGELFF. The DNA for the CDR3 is TGTGCCAGCAGTGACAGGCCCAACACCGGGGAGCTGTTTTTT.